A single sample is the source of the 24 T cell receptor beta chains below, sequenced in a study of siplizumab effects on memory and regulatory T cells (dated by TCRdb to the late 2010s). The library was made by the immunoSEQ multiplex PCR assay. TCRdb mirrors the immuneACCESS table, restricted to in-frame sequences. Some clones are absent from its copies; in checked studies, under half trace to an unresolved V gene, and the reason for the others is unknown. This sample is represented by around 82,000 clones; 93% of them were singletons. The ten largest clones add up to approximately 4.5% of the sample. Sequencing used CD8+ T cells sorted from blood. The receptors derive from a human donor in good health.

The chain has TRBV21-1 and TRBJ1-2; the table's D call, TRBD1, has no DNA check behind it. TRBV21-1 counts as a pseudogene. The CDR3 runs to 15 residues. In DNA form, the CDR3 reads TGTGCCAGCAGCCCCCGGACAGGGATCAACTATGGCTACACCTTC. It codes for CASSPRTGINYGYTF.

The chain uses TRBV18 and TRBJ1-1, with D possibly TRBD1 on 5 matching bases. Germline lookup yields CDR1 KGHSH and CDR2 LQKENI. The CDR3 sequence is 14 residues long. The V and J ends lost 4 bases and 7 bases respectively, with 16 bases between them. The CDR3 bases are TGTGCCAGCTCACAGGGGCCCCAATTCAATGAAGCTTTCTTT. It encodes CASSQGPQFNEAFF.

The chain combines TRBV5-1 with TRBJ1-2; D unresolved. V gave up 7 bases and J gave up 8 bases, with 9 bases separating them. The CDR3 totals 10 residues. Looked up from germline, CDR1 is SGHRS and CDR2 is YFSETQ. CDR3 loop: CASGPAGYTF. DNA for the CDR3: TGCGCCAGCGGGCCCGCGGGCTACACCTTC.

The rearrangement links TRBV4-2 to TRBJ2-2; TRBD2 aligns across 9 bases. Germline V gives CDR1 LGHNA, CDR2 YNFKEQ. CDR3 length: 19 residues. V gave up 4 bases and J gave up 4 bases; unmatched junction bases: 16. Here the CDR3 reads CASSPSGGAGGPGTGELFF. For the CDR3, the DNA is TGTGCCAGCAGCCCCTCCGGGGGGGCGGGGGGGCCGGGCACCGGGGAGCTGTTTTTT.

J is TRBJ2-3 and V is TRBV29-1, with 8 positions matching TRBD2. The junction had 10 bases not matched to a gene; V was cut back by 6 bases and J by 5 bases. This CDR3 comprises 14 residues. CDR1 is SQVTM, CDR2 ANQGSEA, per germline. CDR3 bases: TGCAGCGTGGAGAGCGGGGGCAAGGTAGATACGCAGTATTTT. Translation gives CSVESGGKVDTQYF.

The CDR3 nucleotides are TGTGCCTTCTCTCGGACAGGGGGTGAGACCCAGTACTTC. Translating it yields CAFSRTGGETQYF. This chain joins TRBV30 and TRBJ2-5, with 10 positions matching TRBD1. CDR3 length: 13 amino acids. CDR1 GTSNPN and CDR2 SVGIG come from the germline V gene (reference sequence). The trim removed 7 bases at V and 5 bases at J, leaving 7 bases unmatched.

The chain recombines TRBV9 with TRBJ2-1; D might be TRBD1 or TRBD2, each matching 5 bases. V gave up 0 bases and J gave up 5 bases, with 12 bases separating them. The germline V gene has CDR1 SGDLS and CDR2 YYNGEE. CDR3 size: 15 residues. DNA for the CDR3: TGTGCCAGCAGCGTAGGAGAAGGGACGCACAATGAGCAGTTCTTC. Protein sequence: CASSVGEGTHNEQFF. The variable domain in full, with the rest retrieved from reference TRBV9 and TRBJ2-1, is DSGVTQTPKHLITATGQRVTLRCSPRSGDLSVYWYQQSLDQGLQFLIQYYNGEERAKGNILERFSAQQFPDLHSELNLSSLELGDSALYFCASSVGEGTHNEQFFGPGTRLTVL.

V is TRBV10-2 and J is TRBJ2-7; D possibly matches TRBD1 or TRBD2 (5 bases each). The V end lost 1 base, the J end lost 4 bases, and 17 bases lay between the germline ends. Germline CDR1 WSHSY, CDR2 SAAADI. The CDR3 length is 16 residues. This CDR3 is CASSEFGTPPGYEQYF. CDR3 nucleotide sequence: TGCGCCAGCAGTGAGTTCGGGACGCCCCCAGGGTACGAGCAGTACTTC.

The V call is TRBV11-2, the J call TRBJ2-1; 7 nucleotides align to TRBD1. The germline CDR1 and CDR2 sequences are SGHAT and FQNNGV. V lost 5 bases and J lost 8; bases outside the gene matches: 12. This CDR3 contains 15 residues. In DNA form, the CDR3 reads TGTGCCAGCAGCCTGGACAGGTTCTTCTCTCATGAGCAGTTCTTC. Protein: CASSLDRFFSHEQFF.

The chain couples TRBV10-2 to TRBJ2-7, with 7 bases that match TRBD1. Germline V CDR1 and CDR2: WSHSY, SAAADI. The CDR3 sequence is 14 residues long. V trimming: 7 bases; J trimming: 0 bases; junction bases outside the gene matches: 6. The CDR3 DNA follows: TGCGCCAGCAACACAGGGGCTAGCTCCTACGAGCAGTACTTC. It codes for CASNTGASSYEQYF.

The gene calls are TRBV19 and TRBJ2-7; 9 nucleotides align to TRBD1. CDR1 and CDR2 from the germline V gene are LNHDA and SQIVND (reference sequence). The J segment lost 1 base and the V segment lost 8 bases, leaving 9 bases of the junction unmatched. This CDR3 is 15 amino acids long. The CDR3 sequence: CASATGTGLSYEQYF. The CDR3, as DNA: TGTGCCAGTGCCACCGGGACAGGGCTTTCCTACGAGCAGTACTTC.

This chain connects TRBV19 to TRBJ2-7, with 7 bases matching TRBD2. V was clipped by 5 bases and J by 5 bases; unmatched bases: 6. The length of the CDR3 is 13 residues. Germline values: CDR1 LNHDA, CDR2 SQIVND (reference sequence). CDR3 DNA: TGTGCCAGTAGTCCACGGGCGGGAGACGAGCAGTACTTC. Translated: CASSPRAGDEQYF.

The CDR3 is CASRPQLGETQYF. CDR3 DNA sequence: TGTGCCAGCAGACCTCAGCTTGGGGAGACCCAGTACTTC. The rearrangement uses TRBV6-5 and TRBJ2-5, with unresolved D. The CDR3 runs 13 residues. The ends were cut back, 6 bases at V and 5 bases at J, with 13 bases in the middle. Germline V lookup: CDR1 MNHEY, CDR2 SVGAGI.

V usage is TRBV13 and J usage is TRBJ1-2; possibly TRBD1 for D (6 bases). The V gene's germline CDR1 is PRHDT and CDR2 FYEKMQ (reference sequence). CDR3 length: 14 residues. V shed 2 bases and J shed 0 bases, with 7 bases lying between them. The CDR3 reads CASSLQGPNYGYTF. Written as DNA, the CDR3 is TGTGCCAGCAGCTTACAGGGGCCTAACTATGGCTACACCTTC.

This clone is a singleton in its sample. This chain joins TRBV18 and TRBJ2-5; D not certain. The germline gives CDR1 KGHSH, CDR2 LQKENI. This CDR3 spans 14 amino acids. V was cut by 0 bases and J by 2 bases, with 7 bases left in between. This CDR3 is CASSPPGRQETQYF. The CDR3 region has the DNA TGTGCCAGCTCACCACCCGGCAGGCAAGAGACCCAGTACTTC.

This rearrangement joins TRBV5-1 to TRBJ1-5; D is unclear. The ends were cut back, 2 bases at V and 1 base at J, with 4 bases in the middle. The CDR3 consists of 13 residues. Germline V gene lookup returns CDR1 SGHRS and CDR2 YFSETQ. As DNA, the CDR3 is TGCGCCAGCAGCTTTTCGAGCAATCAGCCCCAGCATTTT. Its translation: CASSFSSNQPQHF.

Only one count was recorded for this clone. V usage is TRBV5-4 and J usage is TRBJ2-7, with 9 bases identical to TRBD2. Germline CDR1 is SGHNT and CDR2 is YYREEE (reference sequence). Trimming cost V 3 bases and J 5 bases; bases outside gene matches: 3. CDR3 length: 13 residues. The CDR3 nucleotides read TGTGCCAGCAGCTCCTCTAGCGGGAACGAGCAGTACTTC. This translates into CASSSSSGNEQYF. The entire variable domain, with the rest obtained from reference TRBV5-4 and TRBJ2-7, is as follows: ETGVTQSPTHLIKTRGQQVTLRCSSQSGHNTVSWYQQALGQGPQFIFQYYREEENGRGNFPPRFSGLQFPNYSSELNVNALELDDSALYLCASSSSSGNEQYFGPGTRLTVT.

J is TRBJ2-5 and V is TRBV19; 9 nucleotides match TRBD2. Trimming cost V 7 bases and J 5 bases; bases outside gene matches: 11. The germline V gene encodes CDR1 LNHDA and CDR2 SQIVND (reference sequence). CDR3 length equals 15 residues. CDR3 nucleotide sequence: TGTGCCAGTACCCCGCTAGCGGGGCCCTTGGAGACCCAGTACTTC. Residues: CASTPLAGPLETQYF.

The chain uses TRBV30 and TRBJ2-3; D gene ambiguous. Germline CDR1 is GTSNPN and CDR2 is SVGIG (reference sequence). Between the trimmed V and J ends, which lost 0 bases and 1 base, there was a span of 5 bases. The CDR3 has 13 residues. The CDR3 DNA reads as TGTGCCTGGAGTGTCACGGGCACAGATACGCAGTATTTT. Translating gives CAWSVTGTDTQYF.

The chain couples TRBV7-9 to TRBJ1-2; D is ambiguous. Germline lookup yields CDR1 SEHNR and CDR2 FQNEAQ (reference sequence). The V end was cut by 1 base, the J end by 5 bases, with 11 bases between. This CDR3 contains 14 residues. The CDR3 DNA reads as TGTGCCAGCAGCTTAGACGGGTCCCCTTATGGCTACACCTTC. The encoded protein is CASSLDGSPYGYTF.

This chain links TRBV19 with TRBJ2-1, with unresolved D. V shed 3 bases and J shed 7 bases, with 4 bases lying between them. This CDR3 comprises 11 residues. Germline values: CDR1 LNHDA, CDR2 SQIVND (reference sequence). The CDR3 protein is CASSMWNEQFF. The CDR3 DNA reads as TGTGCCAGTAGTATGTGGAATGAGCAGTTCTTC.

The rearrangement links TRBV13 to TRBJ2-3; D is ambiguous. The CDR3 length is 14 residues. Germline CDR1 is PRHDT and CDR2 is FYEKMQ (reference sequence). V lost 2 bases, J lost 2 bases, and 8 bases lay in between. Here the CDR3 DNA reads TGTGCCAGCAGCTTACCCAGTATCACAGATACGCAGTATTTT. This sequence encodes CASSLPSITDTQYF. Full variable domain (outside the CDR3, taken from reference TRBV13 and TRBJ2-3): AAGVIQSPRHLIKEKRETATLKCYPIPRHDTVYWYQQGPGQDPQFLISFYEKMQSDKGSIPDRFSAQQFSDYHSELNMSSLELGDSALYFCASSLPSITDTQYFGPGTRLTVL.

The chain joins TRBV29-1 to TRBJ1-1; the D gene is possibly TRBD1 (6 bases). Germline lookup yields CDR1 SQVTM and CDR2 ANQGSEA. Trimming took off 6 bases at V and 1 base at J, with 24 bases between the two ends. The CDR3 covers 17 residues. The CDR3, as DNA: TGCAGCGTCCGCGACGGAATACTCGGGACAAGGAACACTGAAGCTTTCTTT. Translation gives CSVRDGILGTRNTEAFF.

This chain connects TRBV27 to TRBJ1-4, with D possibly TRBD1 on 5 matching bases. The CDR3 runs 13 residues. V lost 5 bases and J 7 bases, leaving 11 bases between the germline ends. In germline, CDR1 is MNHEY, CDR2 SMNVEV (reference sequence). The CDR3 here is CASSQSGTEKLFF. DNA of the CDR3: TGTGCCAGCAGTCAGTCAGGGACTGAAAAACTGTTTTTT.